The clone carrying this T cell receptor (beta chain) occurred many times. Its antigen is not known. The CDR3 totals 17 residues. Per the germline V gene, CDR1 is KGHDR and CDR2 is SFDVKD. Trimming removed 3 bases from V and 2 bases from J; junction bases left unmatched: 3. This sample was taken from a study of molecular identifiers for immune sequencing clone quantification. Whole-study findings and limits: Detectable among roughly 1 million naive cells, according to reports, was Jurkat TCR RNA spiked in from one cell. Clones carrying above 20 RNA copies accounted for over 99% of effector molecules, under 1% in naive cells.

Naive CD8 T cells were picked out by sorting for CD8+CD4-CCR7+CD45RA+. TCRdb re-analysed the PCR reads in MiXCR, keeping a single row per CDR3 protein. The top ten hold roughly 0.79% of the sample, which has about half a million distinct CDR3 sequences, about a quarter seen once. The chain combines TRBV24-1 with TRBJ2-2; 12 bases align to TRBD2. This receptor was identified in a human donor in good health. Some libraries in this study had Jurkat cell RNA spiked in. Sequencing was performed on naive CD8+ T cells from blood, with Jurkat cell RNA spiked in. As for subset: FACS-sorted CD8+CD4-CCR7+CD45RA+ naive T cells. CDR3 residues: CATSDPLAGGNTGELFF. The CDR3 DNA reads TGTGCCACCAGTGATCCACTAGCGGGAGGAAACACCGGGGAGCTGTTTTTT.